This T cell receptor beta chain appears in the sequencing data of a study of T cell responses to AZD1222 COVID-19 vaccine. Study background: Second-dose groups at about 4 or about 12 weeks were pooled.

Data came from immunoSEQ multiplex PCR; TCRdb stores just in-frame clones and leaves some out. The sample includes approximately 120,000 clones, 88% seen only once; the top ten take approximately 17%. The length of the CDR3 is 13 residues. Trimming removed 7 bases at V and 2 bases at J, with 9 bases between. The germline CDR1 and CDR2 sequences are LNHDA and SQIVND (reference sequence). The clonotype comes from an adult in good health. Sequencing used peripheral blood, obtained on day 0 of AZD1222 vaccination. The chain joins TRBV19 to TRBJ1-5; no reliable D call. The DNA of the CDR3 is TGTGCCAGTACCGATATTGGCAATCAGCCCCAGCATTTT. Amino acid sequence: CASTDIGNQPQHF.